The 9 T cell receptor beta chains below all came from one sample that was sequenced in a study of CD8+ T cells in alopecia areata. Following RNA extraction, reverse transcription yielded cDNA that acted as the sequencing template. TCRdb keeps only in-frame clones here, not all; method: immunoSEQ multiplex PCR. This table holds fewer than 200,000 clones, 50% to 75% found once. The starting material was CD4+ T cells sorted from blood, obtained at week 0. These receptors were collected from a human donor with alopecia areata.

The genes are TRBV6-6 and TRBJ1-6; D is undetermined. CDR3 length: 15 amino acids. Per germline, CDR1 MNHNY and CDR2 SVGAGI (reference sequence). With 0 bases removed from V and 6 bases from J, the gap between germline ends came to 9 bases. CDR3 amino acids: CASSYSRVSNSPLHF. The CDR3 nucleotides read TGTGCCAGCAGTTACTCGAGGGTATCTAATTCACCCCTCCACTTT.

The rearrangement uses TRBV2 and TRBJ2-5; D tentatively reads TRBD1 or TRBD2 (5 bases each). The germline V gene encodes CDR1 SNHLY and CDR2 FYNNEI. This CDR3 contains 14 residues. The V gene lost 0 bases and the J gene lost 4 bases, with 9 bases spanning the gap. This CDR3 reads CASSEAVGGETQYF. The CDR3 region has the DNA TGTGCCAGCAGTGAAGCGGTTGGGGGAGAGACCCAGTACTTC.

This chain links TRBV4-1 with TRBJ1-2; 7 bases align to TRBD1. This CDR3 contains 13 residues. V shed 4 bases and J 6 bases; nucleotides not matched to a gene: 5. Germline V lookup: CDR1 MGHRA, CDR2 YSYEKL. The CDR3 protein is CASSRPGGDGYTF. CDR3 in DNA: TGCGCCAGCAGCCGACCAGGGGGAGATGGCTACACCTTC.

This rearrangement joins TRBV7-9 to TRBJ2-3; no clear D. V was pared by 5 bases and J by 6 bases, with 3 bases between. Germline lookup yields CDR1 SEHNR and CDR2 FQNEAQ (reference sequence). The CDR3 has 10 amino acids. CDR3 loop: CASSGDTQYF. The CDR3 nucleotides read TGTGCCAGCAGCGGGGATACGCAGTATTTT.

In this sample, this clone turned up once. V gene TRBV2 combines with J gene TRBJ1-5; D call uncertain. The CDR3 runs to 14 residues. Germline V lookup: CDR1 SNHLY, CDR2 FYNNEI. The V end was cut by 3 bases, the J end by 4 bases, with 10 bases between. DNA of the CDR3: TGTGCCAGCAGTGAGGGGAGCGGAAATCAGCCCCAGCATTTT. As protein: CASSEGSGNQPQHF.

This clone is labeled as medium-sized. The V and J genes are TRBV6-5 and TRBJ2-7, with TRBD1 matching 10 bases. Germline V CDR1 and CDR2: MNHEY, SVGAGI. With V trimmed by 4 bases and J by 2 bases, 5 bases remained unmatched. The CDR3 runs to 15 residues. CDR3 coding DNA: TGTGCCAGCAGTTCCCCGGGACAGGGGACCTACGAGCAGTACTTC. It translates to CASSSPGQGTYEQYF.

A remark on this clone: One end of the junction fails to match germline, which may point to a read error. The J gene is TRBJ2-5, the V gene TRBV29-1; 8 bases align to TRBD1. The CDR3 has 14 amino acids. CDR1 SQVTM and CDR2 ANQGSEA come from the germline V gene. CDR3 in DNA: TGCAGCGTGGGACAGGTCCTGGCCCAAGAGATCCAGTACTTC. Protein product: CSVGQVLAQEIQYF. The whole variable domain, filled in from reference TRBV29-1 and TRBJ2-5, reads SAVISQKPSRDICQRGTSLTIQCQVDSQVTMMFWYRQQPGQSLTLIATANQGSEATYESGFVIDKFPISRPNLTFSTLTVSNMSPEDSSIYLCSVGQVLAQEIQYFGPGTRLLVL.

The CDR3 DNA reads as TGTGCCAGCAGCCCGCAGTCCAGCTCTGGGGCCAACGTCCTGACTTTC. Translating it yields CASSPQSSSGANVLTF. This chain joins TRBV4-2 and TRBJ2-6; D is uncertain. The V end was cut by 4 bases, the J end by 0 bases, with 10 bases between. This CDR3 has 16 residues. Germline V gene sequence: CDR1 LGHNA, CDR2 YNFKEQ.

This clone showed up just a few times. This chain links TRBV15 with TRBJ1-2, with 12 bases lining up with TRBD1. Per germline, CDR1 LNHNV and CDR2 YYDKDF (reference sequence). J gave up 6 bases and V 6 bases, and 5 bases lay outside the gene matches. CDR3 length equals 14 residues. The CDR3 sequence: CATRRDRGRNGYTF. The CDR3 region has the DNA TGTGCCACCAGACGGGACAGGGGGCGGAATGGCTACACCTTC.